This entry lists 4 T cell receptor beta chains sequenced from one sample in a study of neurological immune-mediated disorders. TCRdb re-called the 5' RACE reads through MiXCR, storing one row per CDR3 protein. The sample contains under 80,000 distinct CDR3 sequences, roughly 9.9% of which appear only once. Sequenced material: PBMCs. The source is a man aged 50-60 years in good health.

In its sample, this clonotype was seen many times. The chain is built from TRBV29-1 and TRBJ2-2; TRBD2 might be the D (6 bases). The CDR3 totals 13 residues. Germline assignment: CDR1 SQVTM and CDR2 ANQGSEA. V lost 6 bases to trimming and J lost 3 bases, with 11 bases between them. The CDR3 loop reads CSVVRGYTGELFF. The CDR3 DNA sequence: TGCAGCGTGGTCCGGGGGTACACCGGGGAGCTGTTTTTT.

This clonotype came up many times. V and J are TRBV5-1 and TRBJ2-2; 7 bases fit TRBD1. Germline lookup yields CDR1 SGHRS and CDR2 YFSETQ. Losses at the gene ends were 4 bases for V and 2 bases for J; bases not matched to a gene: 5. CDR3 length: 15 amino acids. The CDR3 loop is CASSGRDRNTGELFF. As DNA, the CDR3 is TGCGCCAGCAGCGGCCGGGACAGAAACACCGGGGAGCTGTTTTTT. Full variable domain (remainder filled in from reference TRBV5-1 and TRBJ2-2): KAGVTQTPRYLIKTRGQQVTLSCSPISGHRSVSWYQQTPGQGLQFLFEYFSETQRNKGNFPGRFSGRQFSNSRSEMNVSTLELGDSALYLCASSGRDRNTGELFFGEGSRLTVL.

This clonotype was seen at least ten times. In nucleotides, the CDR3 is TGCAGCTGGGCGGGACAGACATCCCAAGAGACCCAGTACTTC. It yields the protein CSWAGQTSQETQYF. The rearrangement uses TRBV29-1 and TRBJ2-5; D perhaps matches TRBD1 (7 bases). Germline CDR1 SQVTM, CDR2 ANQGSEA. The germline V and J ends were trimmed by 8 bases and 1 base, with 17 bases remaining between them. The CDR3 has 14 amino acids.

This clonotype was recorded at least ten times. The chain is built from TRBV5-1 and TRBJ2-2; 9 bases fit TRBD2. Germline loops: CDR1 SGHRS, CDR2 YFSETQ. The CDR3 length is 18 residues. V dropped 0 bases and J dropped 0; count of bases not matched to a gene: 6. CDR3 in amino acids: CASSLDSGGAPNTGELFF. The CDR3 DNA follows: TGCGCCAGCAGCTTGGATAGCGGGGGTGCGCCGAACACCGGGGAGCTGTTTTTT.